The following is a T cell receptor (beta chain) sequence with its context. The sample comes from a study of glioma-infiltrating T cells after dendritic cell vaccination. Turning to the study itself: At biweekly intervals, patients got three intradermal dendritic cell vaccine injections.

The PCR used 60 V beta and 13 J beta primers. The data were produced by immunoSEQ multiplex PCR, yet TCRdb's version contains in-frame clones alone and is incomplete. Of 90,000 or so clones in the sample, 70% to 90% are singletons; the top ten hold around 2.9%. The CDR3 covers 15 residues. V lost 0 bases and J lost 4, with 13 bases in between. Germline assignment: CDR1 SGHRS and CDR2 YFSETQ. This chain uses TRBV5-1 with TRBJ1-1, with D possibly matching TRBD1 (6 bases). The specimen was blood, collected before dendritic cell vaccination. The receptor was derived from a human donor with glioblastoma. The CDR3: CASSLEGGGSTEAFF. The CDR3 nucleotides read TGCGCCAGCAGCTTGGAGGGGGGGGGCAGCACTGAAGCTTTCTTT.